This paragraph reports one T cell receptor (beta chain). This clonotype was detected a few times. The target of this receptor is not known. No base qualities exist here, and no much larger clone lies one base off it. The V and J ends are trimmed by 3 bases and 3 bases, leaving 18 bases between them. The CDR3 contains 17 residues, cysteine and phenylalanine counted. Only the CDR3 region is kept as DNA, spanning 51 bases read in frame from base 1. The germline V gene encodes CDR1 KGHSH and CDR2 LQKENI. To prepare the library, 5' RACE was applied. Reads for this sample came from an Illumina HiSeq 2000. A universal primer binding site was introduced by template switching, and a unique molecular identifier was present in the final cDNA, enabling accurate counting of TCR cDNA molecules. First-strand cDNA for TCR alpha and beta chains was synthesized from specific primers in the conserved constant-segment region. To control for contamination, every cDNA library carried two barcodes: a SMART-Mk sample barcode plus Illumina barcodes. Two successive PCR steps introduced TruSeq adapter sequences along with Illumina sample barcodes. The TCR alpha and beta cDNA libraries were sequenced on the Illumina HiSeq platform using custom primers. As for how the authors treated the data: Unique molecular identifiers were extracted from raw reads with MiGEC, and CDR3 positions were determined with MiXCR. Recombination models were inferred per individual with the repgenHMM and IGoR tools using an EM algorithm. The tcR package in R was used for shared clonotype analysis, with sharing normalized by the product of cloneset sizes. To study raw recombination free of thymic and clonal selection effects, out-of-frame nonproductive sequences were analyzed. TCRdb ran its own pipeline on the public reads, namely fastp trimming at Q25 and MiXCR clone calling, and kept in-frame beta chains. Each entry merges the rows of one CDR3 protein and shows their most common DNA and genes. Here the V and J calls rest on TCRdb's processing, not on the authors' analysis. The sample includes 200,000 to 250,000 distinct CDR3 sequences, with 6.5% observed a single time. Together, the top ten hold roughly 15% of the sample.

This entry comes from a study of identical twins (dated by TCRdb to about 2016). About the study as a whole: To test whether fetal clonotypes persist, the study used deep sequencing on TCR alpha and beta repertoires from monozygotic twins, unrelated adults of various ages, and cord blood. To rule out contamination, the twin experiments were replicated at different times with different library preparation protocols. What the study reported, not specific to this receptor: Compared with coincidental sharing between unrelated individuals, an excess of low generation-probability sequences was observed among out-of-frame TCR alpha sequences shared between twins. In monozygotic twins, recombination models systematically underestimated out-of-frame TCR alpha sharing, but the models matched the sharing seen between unrelated individuals. Abundant cord blood beta clonotypes had fewer insertions, young adult naive repertoires showed a similar but weaker trend, and memory repertoires showed no such trend. Invariant T cells such as MAIT and iNKT could partly confound zero-insertion analyses, although diverse VJ usage argued against such confounding for most clonotypes. The excess sharing between twins in beta out-of-frame sequences was weaker because fewer shared sequences reduced the signal-to-noise ratio. Because the same donors could not be followed over many years, the conclusions depended on cross-sectional statistical analysis.

Every donor in the study was a healthy Caucasian. The twin cohort comprised three pairs of female monozygotic twins, all aged roughly 18 to 29 years. CD4+ and CD8+ T cell populations were isolated with positive isolation kits from Invitrogen. These data are also associated with another study on T cells expressing NK-cell markers. According to the second study: Three sorted T-cell subsets (CD3+CD56+NKG2C+, CD3+CD56+NKG2C- and CD3+CD56-NKG2C+) from several donors had their TCR beta-chain repertoires profiled. Of the eight sequenced donors, seven were found to be HCMV-seropositive and one was found to be HCMV-seronegative. To restrict sorting to alphabetaTCR-expressing T cells, an anti-gammadeltaTCR antibody was added in several experiments. In more than five donors, the dominant CD3+CD56+NKG2C+ clonotypes ranked among the top 10 CD8+ clonotypes, making up about 1.0-7.5% of CD8+ T cells. Those dominant clonotypes were again the most abundant among CD3+CD56-NKG2C+ cells in a few donors, at roughly 25-65%. Whether the expanded NKG2C-expressing T cell clones were specific for HCMV antigens was left unclear. All eight donors whose samples were sequenced were randomly selected healthy volunteers, three of them men and five women. HCMV-specific IgG was detected in serum with a commercial ELISA kit to determine HCMV serostatus. MIGEC was used to demultiplex reads and group the reads by UMI, and MiTCR was used to assemble and quantify clonotypes. To remove erroneous sequences, TCR cDNA sequences were retained only when supported by two or more reads. Downstream repertoire analysis used the tcR package, and clonotypes were matched across fractions by CDR3 nucleotide sequence plus V segment. VDJmatch was used to annotate antigen specificity against VDJdb, with one amino acid substitution in CDR3 permitted.

The receptor was isolated from a woman under 30 in good health. Sequenced: CD8+ T cells sorted from blood. This receptor chain uses TRBV18 and TRBJ2-1; no confident D gene assignment can be made. Here the CDR3 is given as CASSPTVQGPHYNEQFF. The DNA is as follows: TGTGCCAGCTCACCCACGGTACAAGGGCCCCACTACAATGAGCAGTTCTTC.